The next 28 T cell receptor beta chains were all read from a single sample in a study of blood T cell repertoires in COVID-19. Sequenced by immunoSEQ multiplex PCR; TCRdb stores in-frame clones only, minus some. The sample includes approximately 490,000 clones, roughly 87% of them seen just once. Sequenced: PBMCs or T cells enriched from blood (not recorded which). Receptor source: a young woman who had recovered from COVID-19.

This clone came up once. The chain uses TRBV21-1 and TRBJ2-4; the table calls TRBD1, which could not be checked here. TRBV21-1 is assigned pseudogene status. The CDR3 totals 17 residues. Here the CDR3 DNA reads TGTGCCAGCAGCGGCAAGACAGGGAACCTAGCCAAAAACATTCAGTACTTC. It encodes CASSGKTGNLAKNIQYF.

In this sample, this clone turned up once. This chain uses TRBV30 with TRBJ1-1; D might be TRBD1 (5 bases). V shed 8 bases and J shed 4 bases, with 14 bases lying between them. CDR1 is GTSNPN, CDR2 SVGIG, per germline (reference sequence). The CDR3 spans 12 residues. The CDR3 DNA is TGTGCCGAGGGGAGGGATGGCACTGAAGCTTTCTTT. Encoded protein: CAEGRDGTEAFF.

This clone appeared a single time. The rearrangement joins TRBV5-4 to TRBJ2-5; TRBD2 aligns across 14 bases. The germline gives CDR1 SGHNT, CDR2 YYREEE (reference sequence). This CDR3 spans 16 amino acids. With V trimmed by 4 bases and J by 5 bases, 7 bases remained unmatched. CDR3 coding DNA: TGTGCCAGCAGCCCTGGGACTAGCGGGGGACGGGAGACCCAGTACTTC. The encoded protein is CASSPGTSGGRETQYF.

The chain combines TRBV2 with TRBJ1-6; 7 nucleotides match TRBD1. CDR1 and CDR2 from the germline V gene are SNHLY and FYNNEI. The CDR3 is 15 amino acids. J lost 5 bases, V lost 6 bases, and 7 bases had no gene match. The CDR3: CASSRDRSDNSPLHF. The CDR3 DNA reads TGTGCCAGCAGCCGGGACAGAAGCGATAATTCACCCCTCCACTTT.

The chain has TRBV30 and TRBJ1-3; perhaps TRBD1 as D (5 bases). Germline loops: CDR1 GTSNPN, CDR2 SVGIG (reference sequence). This CDR3 is 13 amino acids long. Between the trimmed V and J ends, which lost 7 bases and 0 bases, there was a span of 10 bases. CDR3 in DNA: TGTGCCTTAGGGGTTAGCTCTGGAAACACCATATATTTT. Translation: CALGVSSGNTIYF.

This clone was counted between two and nine times. This chain connects TRBV10-2 to TRBJ1-4; 7 bases agree with TRBD1. Germline assignment: CDR1 WSHSY and CDR2 SAAADI. This CDR3 has 13 residues. With 5 bases clipped from V and 8 bases from J, the junction kept 5 bases outside the gene matches. Here the CDR3 DNA reads TGCGCCAGCAGTAGACAGGGCGAAGAAAAACTGTTTTTT. Translated, it gives CASSRQGEEKLFF.

There are a few counts of this clone. The chain joins TRBV7-2 to TRBJ2-7; TRBD2 matches at 9 bases. The CDR3 extends over 18 amino acids. After removal of 5 bases from V and 7 bases from J, the junction contained 21 bases not matched to a gene. Germline V lookup: CDR1 SGHTA, CDR2 FQGNSA. CDR3 amino acids: CASSPFGGSGGRLWEQYF. The CDR3 DNA reads as TGTGCCAGCAGCCCATTCGGGGGAAGCGGGGGGCGCCTCTGGGAGCAGTACTTC.

The chain recombines TRBV2 with TRBJ1-1; a possible D gene is TRBD1 (5 bases). Germline CDR1 reads SNHLY; CDR2 reads FYNNEI. The CDR3 is made up of 12 amino acids. The ends were cut back, 3 bases at V and 9 bases at J, with 11 bases in the middle. The CDR3 region is CASSEGRHQAFF. The CDR3, as DNA: TGTGCCAGCAGTGAGGGGCGTCACCAAGCTTTCTTT. Looking up the rest from reference TRBV2 and TRBJ1-1 gives the full variable domain: EPEVTQTPSHQVTQMGQEVILRCVPISNHLYFYWYRQILGQKVEFLVSFYNNEISEKSEIFDDQFSVERPDGSNFTLKIRSTKLEDSAMYFCASSEGRHQAFFGQGTRLTVV.

The chain has TRBV2 and TRBJ1-1; a possible D gene is TRBD1 (6 bases). The CDR3 is made up of 14 amino acids. Between the trimmed V and J ends, which lost 6 bases and 1 base, there was a span of 12 bases. Germline-derived CDR1 and CDR2 are SNHLY and FYNNEI. This CDR3 reads CASREQGGNTEAFF. The CDR3 nucleotides are TGTGCCAGCAGGGAACAGGGAGGGAACACTGAAGCTTTCTTT.

The rearrangement joins TRBV4-1 to TRBJ1-2, with D perhaps TRBD1 (5 bases). Germline V gene sequence: CDR1 MGHRA, CDR2 YSYEKL. The V and J ends lost 0 bases and 6 bases respectively, with 23 bases between them. This CDR3 has 18 residues. CDR3 loop: CASSQDHRTPSLINGYTF. The CDR3 nucleotides are TGCGCCAGCAGCCAAGACCATCGGACACCTTCACTTATTAATGGCTACACCTTC.

This clone was picked up a small number of times. The J gene is TRBJ2-7, the V gene TRBV6-2 or TRBV6-3; 8 nucleotides align to TRBD1. The V gene's germline CDR1 is MNHEY and CDR2 SVGEGT. V gave up 6 bases and J gave up 3 bases; unmatched junction bases: 13. CDR3 length equals 16 residues. Written as DNA, the CDR3 is TGTGCCAGCAGCCCTATCGGACAGGGAAATCGCTACGAGCAGTACTTC. Translating gives CASSPIGQGNRYEQYF.

The chain has TRBV5-6 and TRBJ2-3; 12 bases map to TRBD2. The CDR3 spans 19 residues. The V and J ends lost 0 bases and 0 bases, in that order; junction bases with no gene match: 8. The germline CDR1 and CDR2 sequences are SGHDT and YYEEEE. CDR3 region: CASSLATSGGETSTDTQYF. For the CDR3, the DNA is TGTGCCAGCAGCTTGGCGACTAGCGGGGGCGAAACTAGCACAGATACGCAGTATTTT.

The rearrangement joins TRBV14 to TRBJ1-2, with 7 bases aligning to TRBD1. The CDR3 spans 16 residues. V lost 0 bases to trimming and J lost 7 bases; unmatched junction nucleotides: 11. CDR1 and CDR2 (germline): SGHDN, FVKESK. The CDR3 sequence: CASSQDRDSVLAGYTF. The CDR3 DNA reads as TGTGCCAGCAGCCAAGATCGGGACAGCGTCCTGGCTGGCTACACCTTC.

J is TRBJ2-7 and V is TRBV4-1; D perhaps matches TRBD2 (7 bases). The CDR3 spans 16 residues. Germline lookup yields CDR1 MGHRA and CDR2 YSYEKL. V was clipped by 2 bases and J by 0 bases, with 14 bases between them. Here the CDR3 DNA reads TGCGCCAGCAGCCAACCCGGCGGGGGCAGCTCCTACGAGCAGTACTTC. This translates into CASSQPGGGSSYEQYF.

The rearrangement joins TRBV5-5 to TRBJ1-2, with D maybe TRBD1 (6 bases). Germline V CDR1 and CDR2: SGHKS, YYEKEE (reference sequence). The length of the CDR3 is 17 residues. Trimming cost V 2 bases and J 4 bases, with 21 bases left between them. The CDR3 loop is CASSFGGGKGSFYGYTF. The CDR3, as DNA: TGTGCCAGCAGCTTTGGCGGGGGCAAAGGTTCTTTCTATGGCTACACCTTC.

The V call is TRBV6-5, the J call TRBJ1-1, with a tentative D call TRBD1 (6 bases). The V gene's germline CDR1 is MNHEY and CDR2 SVGAGI. The CDR3 length is 13 residues. The V gene lost 7 bases and the J gene lost 8 bases, with 17 bases spanning the gap. This chain's CDR3 is CASTSKLDREAFF. Written as DNA, the CDR3 is TGTGCCAGCACCAGCAAATTAGACAGGGAAGCTTTCTTT.

The CDR3 DNA is TGTGCCAGCAGGCGACTCTCCGGGTCCTACGAGCAGTACTTC. This sequence encodes CASRRLSGSYEQYF. J is TRBJ2-7 and V is TRBV6-6; no firm D call. CDR1 is MNHNY, CDR2 SVGAGI, per germline (reference sequence). The CDR3 is 14 amino acids. V lost 6 bases to trimming and J lost 1 base, with 13 bases between them.

This rearrangement joins TRBV6-5 to TRBJ1-3, with TRBD1 matching 7 bases. Germline CDR1 is MNHEY and CDR2 is SVGAGI. The CDR3 consists of 15 residues. Trimming took 6 bases from V and 2 from J; bases not matched to a gene: 7. DNA for the CDR3: TGTGCCAGCAGAACCGACAGGGAAACTGGAAACACCATATATTTT. Residues: CASRTDRETGNTIYF.

The chain has TRBV4-1 and TRBJ1-5; no firm D call. Trimming removed 3 bases at V and 9 bases at J, with 9 bases between. CDR3 length: 12 amino acids. Germline V gene data show CDR1 as MGHRA and CDR2 as YSYEKL. CDR3 nucleotide sequence: TGCGCCAGCAGCCAGCCCGCCGGGCCCCAGCATTTT. Translation gives CASSQPAGPQHF.

The CDR3 spells CASSLGRLAGEETQYF. The CDR3 DNA is TGCGCCAGCAGCTTGGGGCGGCTAGCGGGGGAAGAGACCCAGTACTTC. The V gene is TRBV5-1, the J gene TRBJ2-5; 10 nucleotides match TRBD2. Germline loops: CDR1 SGHRS, CDR2 YFSETQ. The CDR3 covers 16 residues. J lost 3 bases, V lost 0 bases, and 5 bases had no gene match.

This clone was observed a handful of times. The rearrangement joins TRBV7-9 to TRBJ2-3; TRBD2 aligns across 10 bases. CDR1 is SEHNR and CDR2 is FQNEAQ in the germline V gene (reference sequence). This CDR3 comprises 16 residues. With V trimmed by 4 bases and J by 4 bases, 8 bases remained unmatched. The CDR3 loop is CASSSQRGGDPDTQYF. CDR3 nucleotides: TGTGCCAGCAGCTCACAGCGGGGGGGCGATCCAGATACGCAGTATTTT.

V is TRBV27 and J is TRBJ1-6; no clear D gene. CDR3 length: 13 residues. In germline, CDR1 is MNHEY, CDR2 SMNVEV (reference sequence). Trimming removed 5 bases at V and 11 bases at J, with 13 bases between. The CDR3 bases are TGTGCCAGCAGTACAAATCCCGATACACCCCTCCACTTT. Its protein product is CASSTNPDTPLHF.

The rearrangement links TRBV5-5 to TRBJ1-1; 7 nucleotides agree with TRBD1. V trimming: 1 base; J trimming: 6 bases; junction bases outside the gene matches: 9. In germline, CDR1 is SGHKS, CDR2 YYEKEE (reference sequence). This CDR3 contains 15 residues. The DNA for the CDR3 is TGTGCCAGCAGCTTGTTGGTAGGGGGCAGGCCTGAAGCTTTCTTT. It yields the protein CASSLLVGGRPEAFF.

The V and J genes are TRBV7-9 and TRBJ2-7, with 7 bases aligning to TRBD2. CDR3 length: 14 amino acids. Germline lookup yields CDR1 SEHNR and CDR2 FQNEAQ (reference sequence). V lost 5 bases to trimming and J lost 5 bases; unmatched junction nucleotides: 9. The CDR3 region is CASSHIRAGDEQYF. DNA of the CDR3: TGTGCCAGCAGCCATATTAGGGCGGGGGACGAGCAGTACTTC.

This clone was counted a single time. The genes are TRBV7-2 and TRBJ1-3; the D is unclear. The CDR3 contains 12 residues. Germline-derived CDR1 and CDR2 are SGHTA and FQGNSA. The V end was cut by 1 base, the J end by 8 bases, with 6 bases between. The CDR3 nucleotides are TGTGCCAGCAGCTTAGGTGCAGACACCATATATTTT. Translating it yields CASSLGADTIYF.

The chain links TRBV24-1 to TRBJ2-7; 7 bases are a match to TRBD1. Germline trimming cut 4 bases from V and 0 bases from J; bases unmatched to any gene: 5. The CDR3 is 15 amino acids. Germline lookup yields CDR1 KGHDR and CDR2 SFDVKD. Here the CDR3 DNA reads TGTGCCACCAGTGACCGGACAGGTCGCTCCTACGAGCAGTACTTC. Its translation: CATSDRTGRSYEQYF.

On this clone: The same CDR3 is also encoded by other DNA sequences in this sample. The chain links TRBV7-2 to TRBJ1-5, with a weak D call TRBD1 (5 bases). Germline CDR1 reads SGHTA; CDR2 reads FQGNSA. There are 14 residues in the CDR3. Deletions cut 1 base from V and 2 bases from J, with 6 bases between. The CDR3 is CASSLGGGNQPQHF. In DNA, the CDR3 is TGTGCCAGCAGCTTAGGGGGGGGCAATCAGCCCCAGCATTTT.

V and J are TRBV4-2 and TRBJ2-5, with D maybe TRBD1 (6 bases). This CDR3 spans 16 amino acids. Looked up from germline, CDR1 is LGHNA and CDR2 is YNFKEQ. V dropped 0 bases and J dropped 1 base, with 12 bases sitting between them. The CDR3 here is CASSQDRGSSQETQYF. DNA of the CDR3: TGTGCCAGCAGCCAAGATAGGGGGTCTTCCCAAGAGACCCAGTACTTC.